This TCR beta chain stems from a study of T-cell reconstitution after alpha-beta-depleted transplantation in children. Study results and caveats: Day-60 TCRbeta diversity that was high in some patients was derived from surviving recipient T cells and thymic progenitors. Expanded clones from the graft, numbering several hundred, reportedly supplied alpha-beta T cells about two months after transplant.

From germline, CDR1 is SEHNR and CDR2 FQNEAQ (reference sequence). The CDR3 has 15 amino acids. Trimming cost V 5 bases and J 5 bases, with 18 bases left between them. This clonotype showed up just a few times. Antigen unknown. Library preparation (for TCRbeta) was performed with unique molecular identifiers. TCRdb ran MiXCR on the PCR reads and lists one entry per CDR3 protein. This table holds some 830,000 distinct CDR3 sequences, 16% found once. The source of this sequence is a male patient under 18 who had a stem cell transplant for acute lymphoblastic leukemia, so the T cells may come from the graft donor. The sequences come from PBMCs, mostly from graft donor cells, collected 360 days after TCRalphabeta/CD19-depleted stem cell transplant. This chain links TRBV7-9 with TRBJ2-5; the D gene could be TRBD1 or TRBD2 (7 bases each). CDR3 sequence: CASSPQGGAGETQYF. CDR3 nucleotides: TGTGCCAGCAGCCCTCAGGGGGGGGCTGGGGAGACCCAGTACTTC.